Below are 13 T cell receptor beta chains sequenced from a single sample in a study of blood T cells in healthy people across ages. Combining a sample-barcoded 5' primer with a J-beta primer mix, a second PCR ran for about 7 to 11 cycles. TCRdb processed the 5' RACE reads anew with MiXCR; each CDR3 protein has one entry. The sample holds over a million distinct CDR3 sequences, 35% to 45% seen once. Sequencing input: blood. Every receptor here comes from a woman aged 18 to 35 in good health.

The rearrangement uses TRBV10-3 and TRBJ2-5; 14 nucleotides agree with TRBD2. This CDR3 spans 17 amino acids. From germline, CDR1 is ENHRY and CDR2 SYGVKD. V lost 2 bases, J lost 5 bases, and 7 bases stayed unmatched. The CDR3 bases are TGTGCCATCAGTGAGGGACTAGCGGGGGGTGTTGTGGAGACCCAGTACTTC. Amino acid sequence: CAISEGLAGGVVETQYF.

CDR3 bases: TGTGCCAGCAGCTTAAGGGCAACCGGGACAGCCTATGGCTACACCTTC. Its translation: CASSLRATGTAYGYTF. This chain uses TRBV11-2 with TRBJ1-2; TRBD1 matches at 7 bases. CDR3 length: 16 residues. Germline V gives CDR1 SGHAT, CDR2 FQNNGV. V dropped 2 bases and J dropped 4; count of bases not matched to a gene: 10.

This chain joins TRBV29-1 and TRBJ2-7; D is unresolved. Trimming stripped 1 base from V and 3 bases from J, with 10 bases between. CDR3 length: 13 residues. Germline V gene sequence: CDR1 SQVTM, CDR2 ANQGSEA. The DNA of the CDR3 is TGCAGCGTTGAAGTGATAGGGCGCTACGAGCAGTACTTC. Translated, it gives CSVEVIGRYEQYF.

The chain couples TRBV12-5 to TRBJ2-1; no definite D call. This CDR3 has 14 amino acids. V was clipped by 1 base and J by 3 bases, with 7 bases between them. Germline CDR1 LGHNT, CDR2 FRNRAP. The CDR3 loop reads CASGLGQDYNEQFF. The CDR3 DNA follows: TGTGCTAGTGGTTTGGGGCAAGACTACAATGAGCAGTTCTTC.

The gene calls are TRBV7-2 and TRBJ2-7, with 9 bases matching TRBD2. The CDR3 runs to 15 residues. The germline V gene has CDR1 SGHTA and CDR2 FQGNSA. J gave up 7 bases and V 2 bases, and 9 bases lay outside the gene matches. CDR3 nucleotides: TGTGCCAGCAGCTTACAGCGGGGGGAATACAATGAGCAGTACTTC. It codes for CASSLQRGEYNEQYF.

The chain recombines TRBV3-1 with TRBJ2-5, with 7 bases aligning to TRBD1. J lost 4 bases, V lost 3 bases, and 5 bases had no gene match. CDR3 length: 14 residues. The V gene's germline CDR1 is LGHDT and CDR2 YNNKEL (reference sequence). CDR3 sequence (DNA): TGTGCCAGCAGCCACACAGGGGATGGAGAGACCCAGTACTTC. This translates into CASSHTGDGETQYF.

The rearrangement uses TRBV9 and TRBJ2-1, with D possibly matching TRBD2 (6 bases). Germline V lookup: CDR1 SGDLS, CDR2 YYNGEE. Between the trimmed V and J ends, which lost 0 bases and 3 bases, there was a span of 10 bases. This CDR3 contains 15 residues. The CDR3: CASSVDGGVYNEQFF. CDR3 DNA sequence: TGTGCCAGCAGCGTAGACGGGGGAGTCTACAATGAGCAGTTCTTC. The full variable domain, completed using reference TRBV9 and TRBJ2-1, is DSGVTQTPKHLITATGQRVTLRCSPRSGDLSVYWYQQSLDQGLQFLIQYYNGEERAKGNILERFSAQQFPDLHSELNLSSLELGDSALYFCASSVDGGVYNEQFFGPGTRLTVL.

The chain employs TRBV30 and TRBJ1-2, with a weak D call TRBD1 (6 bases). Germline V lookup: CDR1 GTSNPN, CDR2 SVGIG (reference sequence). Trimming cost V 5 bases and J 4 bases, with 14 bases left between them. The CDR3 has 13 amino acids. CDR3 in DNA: TGTGCCTGGCGGAGGGGGAGAGGCTATGGCTACACCTTC. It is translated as CAWRRGRGYGYTF.

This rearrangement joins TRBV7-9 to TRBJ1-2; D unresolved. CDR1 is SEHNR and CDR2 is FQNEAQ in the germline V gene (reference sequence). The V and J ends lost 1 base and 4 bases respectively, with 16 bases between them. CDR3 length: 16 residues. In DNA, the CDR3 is TGTGCCAGCAGCTTAGATAGCGCCAGAGATGCCTATGGCTACACCTTC. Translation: CASSLDSARDAYGYTF.

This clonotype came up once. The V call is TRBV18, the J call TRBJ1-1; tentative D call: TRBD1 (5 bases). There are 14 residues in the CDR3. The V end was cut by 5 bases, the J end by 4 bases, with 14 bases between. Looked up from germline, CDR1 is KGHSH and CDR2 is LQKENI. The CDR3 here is CASSYAQELTEAFF. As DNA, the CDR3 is TGTGCCAGCTCATACGCACAGGAGCTCACTGAAGCTTTCTTT.

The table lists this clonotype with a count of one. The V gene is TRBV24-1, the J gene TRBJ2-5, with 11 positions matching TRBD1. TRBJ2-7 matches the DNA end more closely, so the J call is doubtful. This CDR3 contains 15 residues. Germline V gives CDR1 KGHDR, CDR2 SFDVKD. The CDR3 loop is CATSAPGQGGYEQYF. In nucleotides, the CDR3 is TGTGCCACCAGTGCCCCGGGACAGGGGGGTTACGAGCAGTACTTC.

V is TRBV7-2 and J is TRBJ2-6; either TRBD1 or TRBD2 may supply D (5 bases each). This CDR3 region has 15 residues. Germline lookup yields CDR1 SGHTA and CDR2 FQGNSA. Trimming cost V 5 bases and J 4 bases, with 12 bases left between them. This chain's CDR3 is CASSTWGSGANVLTF. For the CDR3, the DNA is TGTGCCAGCAGCACCTGGGGGTCCGGGGCCAACGTCCTGACTTTC. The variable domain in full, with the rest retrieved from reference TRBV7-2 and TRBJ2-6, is GAGVSQSPSNKVTEKGKDVELRCDPISGHTALYWYRQSLGQGLEFLIYFQGNSAPDKSGLPSDRFSAERTGGSVSTLTIQRTQQEDSAVYLCASSTWGSGANVLTFGAGSRLTVL.

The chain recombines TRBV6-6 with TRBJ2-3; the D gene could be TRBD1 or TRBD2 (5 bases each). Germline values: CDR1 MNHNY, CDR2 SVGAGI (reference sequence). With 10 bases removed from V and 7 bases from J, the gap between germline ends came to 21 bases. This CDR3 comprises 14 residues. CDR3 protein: CATRPRDGANTQYF. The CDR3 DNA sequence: TGTGCCACACGACCTAGGGACGGGGCCAATACGCAGTATTTT.